The entry below gives a single T cell receptor beta chain sequence along with its context. This specimen comes from a study of T-cell reconstitution after alpha-beta-depleted transplantation in children. CDR3 size: 14 residues. The ends were cut back, 2 bases at V and 10 bases at J, with 15 bases in the middle. Germline V CDR1 and CDR2: DFQATT, SNEGSKA (reference sequence). A library of TCRbeta sequences, prepared with unique molecular identifiers, was generated. TCRdb re-analysed the PCR reads in MiXCR, keeping a single row per CDR3 protein. The data show more than 40,000 distinct CDR3 sequences, with around 53% seen just once and roughly two fifths held by the top ten.

The chain carries TRBV20-1 and TRBJ1-6; the D is unclear. The sample here was peripheral blood, taken before TCRalphabeta/CD19-depleted stem cell transplant. The receptor was derived from a boy in the first two years of life with SCID, due to receive a stem cell transplant. In DNA form, the CDR3 reads TGCAGTGCTAGACAGCCCATGCCCTCCTCACCCCTCCACTTT. Its translation: CSARQPMPSSPLHF.